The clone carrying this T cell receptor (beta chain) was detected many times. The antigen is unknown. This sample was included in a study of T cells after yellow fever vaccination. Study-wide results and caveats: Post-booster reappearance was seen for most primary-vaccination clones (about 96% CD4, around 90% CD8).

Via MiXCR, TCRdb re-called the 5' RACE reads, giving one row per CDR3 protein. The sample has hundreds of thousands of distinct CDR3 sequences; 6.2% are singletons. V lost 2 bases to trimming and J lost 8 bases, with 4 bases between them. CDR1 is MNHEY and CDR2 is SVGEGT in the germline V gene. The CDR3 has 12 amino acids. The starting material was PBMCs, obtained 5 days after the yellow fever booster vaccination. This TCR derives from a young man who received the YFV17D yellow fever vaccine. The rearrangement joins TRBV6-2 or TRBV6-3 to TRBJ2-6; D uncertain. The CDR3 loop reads CASSYPSNVLTF. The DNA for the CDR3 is TGTGCCAGCAGTTACCCCTCCAACGTCCTGACTTTC.